This T cell receptor beta chain was sequenced during a study of cytomegalovirus exposure and HLA in healthy donors. Regarding this clone: Its matching antigen is unknown.

Study outcomes and limitations: It is likely that the observed cluster of highly shared sequence variants was a sequencing artifact. A few chains tied to CMV proved CMV antigen-specific in vitro.

Primers: 60 Vbeta forward and 13 Jbeta reverse. The repertoire was sequenced with immunoSEQ multiplex PCR; TCRdb's copy has only in-frame clones and lacks some. This table has about 160,000 clones, around 60% appearing once. This clonotype was sampled from an older woman in good health and CMV-seropositive. Material for sequencing was PBMCs.

The CDR3 DNA sequence: TGTGCCAGCAGCTTAGTGGGGACAGGTCATGGCTACACCTTC. Translation gives CASSLVGTGHGYTF. The chain combines TRBV7-2 with TRBJ1-2; 8 bases align to TRBD1. The ends lost 1 base at V and 6 bases at J; junction bases unmatched: 4. Germline V gives CDR1 SGHTA, CDR2 FQGNSA. CDR3 size: 14 residues.